This paragraph covers one T cell receptor beta chain sequence. The data stem from a study of T cell changes during pregnancy in multiple sclerosis. The protocol was immunoSEQ multiplex PCR, while the TCRdb copy is restricted to in-frame clones and leaves out a portion. This sample has about 93,000 clones; 85% to 95% occur once, and the top ten carry about 2%. The CDR3 covers 14 residues. In germline, CDR1 is SEHNR, CDR2 FQNEAQ (reference sequence). V shed 1 base and J 6 bases; nucleotides not matched to a gene: 3. The TCR was taken from a female donor with multiple sclerosis, enrolled in a pregnancy study. This chain uses TRBV7-9 with TRBJ2-1, with TRBD2 matching over 7 bases. This specimen was peripheral blood, taken after pregnancy. The CDR3 DNA reads as TGTGCCAGCAGCTTAGACCTAGCGGCCAATGAGCAGTTCTTC. This gives the protein CASSLDLAANEQFF.